This TCR beta chain was identified in a study of cytomegalovirus exposure and HLA in healthy donors. Study details: Tens of millions of unique TCR sequences came from HLA-typed donors in an early release. Findings and limits, study-wide: Presence/absence analyses took donor sequencing depth as roughly uniform. Many donors shared some public TCRs, even though most TCR sequences were rare.

This PCR relied on a set of 60 Vbeta primers and 13 Jbeta primers. The assay was immunoSEQ multiplex PCR, and TCRdb's table has in-frame clones only and misses some. The sample carries about 170,000 clones, 70% to 80% recorded once. A word on this clone: Antigen specificity is unknown.

V lost 6 bases to trimming and J lost 7 bases; unmatched junction nucleotides: 4. CDR3 length: 14 residues. Germline V gene lookup returns CDR1 SGHRS and CDR2 YFSETQ. The TCR comes from a female donor in good health and CMV-seronegative. Sequencing was carried out using PBMCs. The chain joins TRBV5-1 to TRBJ1-6; 10 bases align to TRBD1. The CDR3 is CASKPGQGNSPLHF. The DNA of the CDR3 is TGCGCCAGCAAGCCGGGACAGGGGAATTCACCCCTCCACTTT.